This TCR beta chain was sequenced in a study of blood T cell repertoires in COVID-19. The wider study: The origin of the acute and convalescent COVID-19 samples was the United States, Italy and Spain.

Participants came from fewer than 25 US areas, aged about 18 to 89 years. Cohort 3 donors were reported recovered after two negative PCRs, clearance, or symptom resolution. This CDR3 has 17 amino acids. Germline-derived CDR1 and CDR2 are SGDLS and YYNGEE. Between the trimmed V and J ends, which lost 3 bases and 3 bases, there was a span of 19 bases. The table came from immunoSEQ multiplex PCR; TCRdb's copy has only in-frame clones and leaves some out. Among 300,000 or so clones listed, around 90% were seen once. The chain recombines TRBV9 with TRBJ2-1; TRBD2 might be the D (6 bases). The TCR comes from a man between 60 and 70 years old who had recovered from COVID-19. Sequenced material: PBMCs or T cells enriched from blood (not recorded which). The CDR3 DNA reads TGTGCCAGCAGCGAGAGCGTATCGGAGGGTGTCTACAATGAGCAGTTCTTC. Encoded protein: CASSESVSEGVYNEQFF.